This passage covers 12 T cell receptor beta chains from one sample sequenced in a study of cytomegalovirus exposure and HLA in healthy donors. PCR involved 60 Vbeta and 13 Jbeta primers. TCRdb keeps only in-frame clones here, not all; method: immunoSEQ multiplex PCR. The record lists 70,000 or so clones, of which the ten most abundant hold 2% to 3%. Sequenced: PBMCs. These receptors were obtained from a female donor in good health and CMV-seropositive.

The chain has TRBV4-1 and TRBJ2-5; 10 positions agree with TRBD1. The V gene's germline CDR1 is MGHRA and CDR2 YSYEKL. V lost 0 bases, J lost 4 bases, and 5 bases stayed unmatched. The CDR3 covers 16 residues. The chain's CDR3 is CASSQDGTGDLETQYF. Here the CDR3 DNA reads TGCGCCAGCAGCCAAGATGGGACAGGGGATTTAGAGACCCAGTACTTC.

V usage is TRBV19 and J usage is TRBJ2-7; possible D gene TRBD1, 5 bases. V was cut by 3 bases and J by 0 bases, with 9 bases left in between. Germline V gene data show CDR1 as LNHDA and CDR2 as SQIVND (reference sequence). The CDR3 has 14 amino acids. CDR3 amino acids: CASSMDTSSYEQYF. The CDR3 nucleotides read TGTGCCAGTAGTATGGACACGAGCTCCTACGAGCAGTACTTC.

The chain couples TRBV5-1 to TRBJ2-1, with D possibly matching TRBD1 (7 bases). Trimming stripped 4 bases from V and 8 bases from J, with 22 bases between. The CDR3 runs to 16 residues. The germline gives CDR1 SGHRS, CDR2 YFSETQ. This CDR3 reads CASSVPTGRTVDEQFF. DNA for the CDR3: TGCGCCAGCAGCGTGCCGACAGGGAGGACAGTGGATGAGCAGTTCTTC. Based on the CDR3 plus reference TRBV5-1 and TRBJ2-1, the full variable domain is KAGVTQTPRYLIKTRGQQVTLSCSPISGHRSVSWYQQTPGQGLQFLFEYFSETQRNKGNFPGRFSGRQFSNSRSEMNVSTLELGDSALYLCASSVPTGRTVDEQFFGPGTRLTVL.

This chain links TRBV18 with TRBJ2-7; no reliable D call. Trimming left V 2 bases short and J 6 bases short, with 5 bases between. The CDR3 spans 11 residues. Germline V gene data show CDR1 as KGHSH and CDR2 as LQKENI. The CDR3 spells CASSPESEQYF. The CDR3 DNA sequence: TGTGCCAGCTCACCAGAGTCCGAGCAGTACTTC.

Turning to this clone: Germline is not matched at one junction end, which may reflect a read error. The J gene is TRBJ1-1, the V gene TRBV29-1, with D unclear. The CDR3 runs to 12 residues. From germline, CDR1 is SQVTM and CDR2 ANQGSEA. The CDR3 is CSVARLNTEDFF. The CDR3 DNA follows: TGCAGCGTTGCCAGGTTGAACACTGAAGATTTCTTT.

The chain links TRBV10-3 to TRBJ1-1, with D unclear. Trimming stripped 4 bases from V and 0 bases from J, with 15 bases between. Germline lookup yields CDR1 ENHRY and CDR2 SYGVKD. The CDR3 consists of 16 residues. The CDR3 loop is CAISAYQKNMNTEAFF. In DNA, the CDR3 is TGTGCCATCAGTGCTTATCAGAAAAACATGAACACTGAAGCTTTCTTT.

The gene calls are TRBV7-9 and TRBJ2-3; a possible D gene is TRBD2 (6 bases). Germline V gene sequence: CDR1 SEHNR, CDR2 FQNEAQ (reference sequence). V lost 1 base to trimming and J lost 4 bases, with 18 bases between them. CDR3 length: 17 residues. DNA of the CDR3: TGTGCCAGCAGCTTAGGTAGGCCGACACCGGGGGCAGATACGCAGTATTTT. Its translation is CASSLGRPTPGADTQYF.

In DNA form, the CDR3 reads TGTGCCTGGACCAAGGCCGGCGGAGCTTTCTTT. Its translation: CAWTKAGGAFF. The J gene is TRBJ1-1, the V gene TRBV30, with unresolved D. The ends were cut back, 4 bases at V and 10 bases at J, with 13 bases in the middle. Germline loops: CDR1 GTSNPN, CDR2 SVGIG (reference sequence). The CDR3 is 11 amino acids. Supplemented by reference TRBV30 and TRBJ1-1, the full variable domain reads SQTIHQWPATLVQPVGSPLSLECTVEGTSNPNLYWYRQAAGRGLQLLFYSVGIGQISSEVPQNLSASRPQDRQFILSSKKLLLSDSGFYLCAWTKAGGAFFGQGTRLTVV.

Details on this clone: This sample also contains other DNA sequences that code for the same CDR3. The chain recombines TRBV18 with TRBJ1-1; TRBD1 might be the D (5 bases). V lost 0 bases and J 4 bases, leaving 12 bases between the germline ends. CDR1 KGHSH and CDR2 LQKENI come from the germline V gene. This CDR3 is built from 15 residues. CDR3 bases: TGTGCCAGCTCACCACCGTCCGCAGGGCTCACTGAAGCTTTCTTT. Its protein product is CASSPPSAGLTEAFF.

The chain uses TRBV28 and TRBJ2-3; D remains unclear. CDR3 length: 9 amino acids. The V gene's germline CDR1 is MDHEN and CDR2 SYDVKM. The CDR3 bases are TGTGTCACTGGAGATACGCAGTATTTT. Translating it yields CVTGDTQYF. Looking up the rest from reference TRBV28 and TRBJ2-3 gives the full variable domain: DVKVTQSSRYLVKRTGEKVFLECVQDMDHENMFWYRQDPGLGLRLIYFSYDVKMKEKGDIPEGYSVSREKKERFSLILESASTNQTSMYLCVTGDTQYFGPGTRLTVL.

The chain couples TRBV18 to TRBJ1-1; tentatively, D is TRBD1 (5 bases). Trimming removed 1 base from V and 4 bases from J, with 10 bases in between. Per the germline V gene, CDR1 is KGHSH and CDR2 is LQKENI. The CDR3 is 14 residues long. Here the CDR3 DNA reads TGTGCCAGCTCACCACGGGGGGGGAGCACTGAAGCTTTCTTT. Protein sequence: CASSPRGGSTEAFF.

The genes are TRBV18 and TRBJ2-1; 11 positions agree with TRBD2. In germline, CDR1 is KGHSH, CDR2 LQKENI. CDR3 length equals 16 residues. J gave up 3 bases and V 1 base, and 2 bases lay outside the gene matches. The CDR3 loop reads CASSPLGTSGYNEQFF. CDR3 bases: TGTGCCAGCTCACCACTTGGGACTAGCGGCTACAATGAGCAGTTCTTC.